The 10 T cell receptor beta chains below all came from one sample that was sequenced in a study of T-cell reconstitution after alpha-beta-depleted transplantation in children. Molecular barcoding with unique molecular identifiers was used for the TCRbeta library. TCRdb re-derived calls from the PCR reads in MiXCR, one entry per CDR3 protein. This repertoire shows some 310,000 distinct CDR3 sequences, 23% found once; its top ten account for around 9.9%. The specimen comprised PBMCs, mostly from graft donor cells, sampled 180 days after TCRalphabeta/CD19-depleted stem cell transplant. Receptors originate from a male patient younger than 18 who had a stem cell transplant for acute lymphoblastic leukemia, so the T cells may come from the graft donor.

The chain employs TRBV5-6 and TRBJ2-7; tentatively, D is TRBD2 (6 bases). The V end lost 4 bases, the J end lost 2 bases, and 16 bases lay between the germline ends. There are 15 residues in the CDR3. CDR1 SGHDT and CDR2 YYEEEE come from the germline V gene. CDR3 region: CASSPGLPVPYEQYF. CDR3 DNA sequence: TGTGCCAGCAGCCCTGGACTACCGGTCCCCTACGAGCAGTACTTC.

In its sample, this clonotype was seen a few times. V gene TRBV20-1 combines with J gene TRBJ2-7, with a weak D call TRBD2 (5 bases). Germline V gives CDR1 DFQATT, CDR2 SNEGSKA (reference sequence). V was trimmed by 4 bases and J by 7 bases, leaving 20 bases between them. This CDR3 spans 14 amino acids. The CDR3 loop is CSATAGGPVDEQYF. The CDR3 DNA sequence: TGCAGTGCTACCGCCGGAGGCCCGGTTGATGAGCAGTACTTC.

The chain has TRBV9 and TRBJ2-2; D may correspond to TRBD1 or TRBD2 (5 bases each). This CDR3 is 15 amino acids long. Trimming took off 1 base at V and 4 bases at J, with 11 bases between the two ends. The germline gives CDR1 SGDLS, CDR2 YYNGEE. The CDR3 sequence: CASSVLGAVTGELFF. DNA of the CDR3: TGTGCCAGCAGCGTACTCGGGGCCGTCACCGGGGAGCTGTTTTTT. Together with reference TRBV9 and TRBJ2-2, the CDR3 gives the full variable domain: DSGVTQTPKHLITATGQRVTLRCSPRSGDLSVYWYQQSLDQGLQFLIQYYNGEERAKGNILERFSAQQFPDLHSELNLSSLELGDSALYFCASSVLGAVTGELFFGEGSRLTVL.

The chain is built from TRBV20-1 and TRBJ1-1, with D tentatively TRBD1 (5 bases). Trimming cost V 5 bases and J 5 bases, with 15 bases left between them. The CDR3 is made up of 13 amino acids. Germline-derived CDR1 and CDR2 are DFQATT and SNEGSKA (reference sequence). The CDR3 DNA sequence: TGCAGTGCTTGCAGGGATAGTGGGACTGAAGCTTTCTTT. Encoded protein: CSACRDSGTEAFF.

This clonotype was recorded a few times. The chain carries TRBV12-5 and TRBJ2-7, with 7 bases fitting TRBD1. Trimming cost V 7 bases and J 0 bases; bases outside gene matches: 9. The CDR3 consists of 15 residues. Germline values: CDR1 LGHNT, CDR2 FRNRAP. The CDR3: CASARPGTVSYEQYF. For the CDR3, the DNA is TGTGCTAGTGCCCGTCCCGGGACAGTCTCCTACGAGCAGTACTTC.

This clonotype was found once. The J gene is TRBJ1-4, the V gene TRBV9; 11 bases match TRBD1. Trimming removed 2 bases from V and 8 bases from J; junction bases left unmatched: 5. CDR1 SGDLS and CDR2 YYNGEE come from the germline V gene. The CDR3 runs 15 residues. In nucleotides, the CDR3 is TGTGCCAGCAGCGTGTGGACAGGGGGCGGCGAAAAACTGTTTTTT. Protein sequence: CASSVWTGGGEKLFF.

CDR3 in amino acids: CASSVTGNTVYNEQFF. As DNA, the CDR3 is TGCGCCAGCAGCGTAACCGGGAACACAGTATACAATGAGCAGTTCTTC. The chain employs TRBV5-1 and TRBJ2-1; weak D call: TRBD2 (5 bases). There are 16 residues in the CDR3. Between the trimmed V and J ends, which lost 4 bases and 4 bases, there was a span of 18 bases. Germline CDR1 and CDR2: SGHRS and YFSETQ.

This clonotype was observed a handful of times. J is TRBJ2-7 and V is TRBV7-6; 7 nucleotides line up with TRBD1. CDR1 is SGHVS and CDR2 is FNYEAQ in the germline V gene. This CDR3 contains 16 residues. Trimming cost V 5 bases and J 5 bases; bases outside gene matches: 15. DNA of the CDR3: TGTGCCAGCAGCCTAAAGTCCTACAGGGGAATTCACGAGCAGTACTTC. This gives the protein CASSLKSYRGIHEQYF.

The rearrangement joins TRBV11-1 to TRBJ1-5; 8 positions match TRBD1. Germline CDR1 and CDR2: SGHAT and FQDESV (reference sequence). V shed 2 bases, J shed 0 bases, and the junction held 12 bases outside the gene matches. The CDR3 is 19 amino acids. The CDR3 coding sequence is TGTGCCAGCAGCTTATCGGACAGGGACCTTTTCTATAGCAATCAGCCCCAGCATTTT. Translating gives CASSLSDRDLFYSNQPQHF.

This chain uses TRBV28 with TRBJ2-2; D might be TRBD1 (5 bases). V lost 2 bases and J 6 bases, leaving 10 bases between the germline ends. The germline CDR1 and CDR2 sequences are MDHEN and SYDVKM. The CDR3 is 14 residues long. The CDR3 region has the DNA TGTGCCAGCAGTTTAGGGTTAGGGGCCGGGGAGCTGTTTTTT. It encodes CASSLGLGAGELFF.